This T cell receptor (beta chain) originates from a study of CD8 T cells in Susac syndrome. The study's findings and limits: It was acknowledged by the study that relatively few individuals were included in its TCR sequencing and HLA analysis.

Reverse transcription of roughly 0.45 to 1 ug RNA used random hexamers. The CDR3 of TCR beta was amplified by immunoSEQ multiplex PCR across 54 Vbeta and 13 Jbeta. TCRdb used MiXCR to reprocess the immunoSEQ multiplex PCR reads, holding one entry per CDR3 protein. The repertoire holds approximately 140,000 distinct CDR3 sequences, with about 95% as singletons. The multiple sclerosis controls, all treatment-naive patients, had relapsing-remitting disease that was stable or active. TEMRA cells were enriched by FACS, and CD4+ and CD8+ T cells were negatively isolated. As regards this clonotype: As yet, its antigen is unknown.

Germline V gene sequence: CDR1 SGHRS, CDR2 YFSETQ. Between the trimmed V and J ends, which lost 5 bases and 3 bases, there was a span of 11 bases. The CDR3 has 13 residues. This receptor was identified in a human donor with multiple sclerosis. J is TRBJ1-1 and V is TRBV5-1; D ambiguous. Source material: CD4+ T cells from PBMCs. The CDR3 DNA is TGCGCCAGCAGACTAATGTTGGACACTGAAGCTTTCTTT. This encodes CASRLMLDTEAFF.